This TCR beta chain was sequenced for a study of regulatory T cells in long-lasting Graves disease. Findings and limits, study-wide: Accuracy may have been reduced by the small sample size.

Library construction for TCR beta used iRepertoire HTBI primers and Arm-PCR of CDR3 regions. MiXCR, applied by TCRdb to the multiplex PCR reads, yields one record per CDR3 protein. The table records approximately 540,000 distinct CDR3 sequences, around 12% of them present only once. Time point: newly diagnosed GD, antithyroid drugs for less than 3 months. From PBMCs, RNA was extracted and then used to make the TCR library. The V and J ends lost 9 bases and 1 base, in that order; junction bases with no gene match: 5. Germline V gene data show CDR1 as LNHDA and CDR2 as SQIVND (reference sequence). The CDR3 runs 14 residues. Worth noting for this clonotype: Its antigen is as yet unknown.

The same specimen was also included in a second study, on T cells in Graves' hyperthyroidism and ophthalmopathy. This second report adds: An absence of ophthalmopathy progression within 18 months meant stable Graves' hyperthyroidism.

Sequences were derived from peripheral blood mononuclear cells (PBMCs), sampled at new diagnosis, from a patient treated with antithyroid drugs. V usage is TRBV19 and J usage is TRBJ1-5; 8 bases agree with TRBD1. The TCR originated in a woman younger than 45 with Graves disease. This CDR3 reads CASEQGASNQPQHF. The CDR3 DNA is TGTGCCAGCGAGCAGGGGGCAAGCAATCAGCCCCAGCATTTT. The variable domain in full, completed from reference TRBV19 and TRBJ1-5, reads DGGITQSPKYLFRKEGQNVTLSCEQNLNHDAMYWYRQDPGQGLRLIYYSQIVNDFQKGDIAEGYSVSREKKESFPLTVTSAQKNPTAFYLCASEQGASNQPQHFGDGTRLSIL.